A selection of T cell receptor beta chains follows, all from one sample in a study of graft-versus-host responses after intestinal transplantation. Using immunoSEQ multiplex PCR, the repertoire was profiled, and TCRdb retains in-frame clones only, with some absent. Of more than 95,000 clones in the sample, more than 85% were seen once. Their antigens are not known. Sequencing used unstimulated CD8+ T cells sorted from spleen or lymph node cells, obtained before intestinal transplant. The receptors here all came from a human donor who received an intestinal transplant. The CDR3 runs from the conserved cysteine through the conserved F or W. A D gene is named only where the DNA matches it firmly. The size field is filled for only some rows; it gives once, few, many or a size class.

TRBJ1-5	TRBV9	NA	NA	CASSSAGGANQPQHF	TGTGCCAGCAGCTCCGCGGGGGGGGCGAACCAGCCCCAGCATTTT
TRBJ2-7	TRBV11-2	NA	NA	CASSLLGRGTEQYF	TGTGCCAGCAGCTTATTGGGCCGGGGGACAGAGCAGTACTTC
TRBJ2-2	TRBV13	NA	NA	CASRRGGGELFF	TGTGCCAGCCGGCGGGGCGGGGGGGAGCTGTTTTTT
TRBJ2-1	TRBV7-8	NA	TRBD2	CASSSDLAGLWDEQFF	TGTGCCAGCAGCTCCGACCTAGCGGGACTGTGGGATGAGCAGTTCTTC
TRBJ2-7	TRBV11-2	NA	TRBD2	CASSPTSGGPEGDEQYF	TGTGCCAGCAGCCCGACTAGCGGGGGGCCCGAGGGCGACGAGCAGTACTTC
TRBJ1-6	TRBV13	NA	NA	CASSLAGNPYNSPLHF	TGTGCCAGCAGCTTAGCTGGTAACCCCTATAATTCACCCCTCCACTTT
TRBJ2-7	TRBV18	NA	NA	CASSPRGSYEQYF	TGTGCCAGCTCACCACGGGGCTCCTACGAGCAGTACTTC
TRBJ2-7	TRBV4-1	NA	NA	CASSQDFYEQYF	TGCGCCAGCAGCCAAGACTTCTACGAGCAGTACTTC
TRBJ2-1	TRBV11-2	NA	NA	CASSLEYLVKGRLYNEQFF	TGTGCCAGCAGCTTAGAGTACCTTGTTAAGGGTAGATTGTACAATGAGCAGTTCTTC
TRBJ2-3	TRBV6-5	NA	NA	CASSPDGDSTDTQYF	TGTGCCAGCAGCCCCGACGGGGATAGCACAGATACGCAGTATTTT
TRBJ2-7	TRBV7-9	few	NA	CASSLETYEQYF	TGTGCCAGCAGCTTAGAGACCTACGAGCAGTACTTC
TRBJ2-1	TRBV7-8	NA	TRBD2	CASSLLAGENEQFF	TGTGCCAGCAGCTTGCTAGCGGGGGAGAATGAGCAGTTCTTC
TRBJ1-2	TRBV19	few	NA	CASSGKHQTSGGYTF	TGTGCCAGTAGTGGAAAACACCAAACCTCGGGAGGCTACACCTTC
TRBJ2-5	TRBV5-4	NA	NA	CATREGETQYF	TGTGCCACCAGAGAGGGAGAGACCCAGTACTTC
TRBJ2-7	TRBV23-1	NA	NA	CASSQPLEYEQYF	TGCGCCAGCAGTCAACCCCTTGAATACGAGCAGTACTTC
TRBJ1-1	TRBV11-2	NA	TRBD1	CASRGTGNTEAFF	TGTGCCAGCAGGGGGACAGGGAACACTGAAGCTTTCTTT
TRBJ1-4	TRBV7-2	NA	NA	CASSLAGQDNEKLFF	TGTGCCAGCAGCTTAGCGGGCCAGGATAATGAAAAACTGTTTTTT
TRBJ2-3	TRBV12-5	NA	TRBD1	CASGRHRQGGEDTQYF	TGTGCTAGTGGACGCCACCGACAGGGGGGGGAAGATACGCAGTATTTT
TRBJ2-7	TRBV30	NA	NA	CAWSVGSRGEQYF	TGTGCCTGGAGTGTAGGAAGCAGGGGAGAGCAGTACTTC
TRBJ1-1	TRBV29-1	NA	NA	CSVEAGLLGTFF	TGCAGCGTTGAAGCGGGGCTCCTGGGGACTTTCTTT
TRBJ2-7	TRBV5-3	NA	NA	CARRSRPAIGHEQYF	TGTGCCAGAAGGTCCCGACCGGCGATTGGCCACGAGCAGTACTTC
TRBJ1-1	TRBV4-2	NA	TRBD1	CASSRLQGPDTEAFF	TGTGCCAGCAGCCGGTTACAGGGGCCGGACACTGAAGCTTTCTTT
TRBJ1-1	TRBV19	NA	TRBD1	CASQGGGYMNTEAFF	TGTGCCAGCCAGGGGGGGGGCTATATGAACACTGAAGCTTTCTTT
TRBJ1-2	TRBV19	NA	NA	CASRILNYGYTF	TGTGCCAGTAGGATACTGAACTATGGCTACACCTTC
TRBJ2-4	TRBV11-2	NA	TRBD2	CASSLVPSGGAGADIQYF	TGTGCCAGCAGCTTAGTCCCTAGCGGGGGGGCCGGGGCAGACATTCAGTACTTC
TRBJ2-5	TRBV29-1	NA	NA	CSVEYRENLKETQYF	TGCAGCGTCGAGTACAGGGAGAATCTTAAAGAGACCCAGTACTTC
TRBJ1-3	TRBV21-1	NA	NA	CASKGRPELSGNTIYF	TGTGCCAGCAAGGGACGCCCCGAACTCAGTGGAAACACCATATATTTT
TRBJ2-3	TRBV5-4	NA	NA	CASSIDGADTQYF	TGTGCCAGCAGCATTGACGGGGCAGATACGCAGTATTTT
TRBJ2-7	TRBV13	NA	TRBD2	CASSVFEGTSGYEQYF	TGTGCCAGCAGCGTATTTGAGGGGACTAGCGGGTACGAGCAGTACTTC
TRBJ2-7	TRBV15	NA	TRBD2	CATSEIGGSSYEQYF	TGTGCCACCAGCGAGATCGGGGGGAGCTCCTACGAGCAGTACTTC
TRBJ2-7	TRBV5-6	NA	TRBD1	CASSSAGQGFISYEQYF	TGTGCCAGCAGCTCAGCGGGACAGGGGTTCATTTCCTACGAGCAGTACTTC
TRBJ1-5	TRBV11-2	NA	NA	CASSLAGSNQPQHF	TGTGCCAGCAGCTTAGCGGGATCGAATCAGCCCCAGCATTTT
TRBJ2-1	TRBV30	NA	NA	CAWRISFEQFF	TGTGCCTGGAGAATTTCGTTTGAGCAGTTCTTC
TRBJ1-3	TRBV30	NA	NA	CAWRSTAWDTIYF	TGTGCCTGGAGGTCGACGGCGTGGGACACCATATATTTT
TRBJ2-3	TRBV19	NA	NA	CASSIDGRGADTQYF	TGTGCCAGTAGTATAGACGGCAGGGGGGCAGATACGCAGTATTTT
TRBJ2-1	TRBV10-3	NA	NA	CAISDPDSSDEQFF	TGTGCCATCAGTGACCCTGACAGTTCCGATGAGCAGTTCTTC
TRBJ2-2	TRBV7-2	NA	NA	CASSLVATGKNTGELFF	TGTGCCAGCAGCTTAGTCGCAACAGGGAAGAACACCGGGGAGCTGTTTTTT
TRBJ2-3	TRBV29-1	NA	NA	CSVENSGTDTQYF	TGCAGCGTTGAGAATTCAGGAACAGATACGCAGTATTTT
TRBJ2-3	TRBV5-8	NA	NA	CASTLTGASTDTQYF	TGTGCCAGCACCCTAACGGGAGCTAGCACAGATACGCAGTATTTT
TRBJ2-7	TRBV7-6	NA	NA	CASSLGQFSYEQYF	TGTGCCAGCAGCTTAGGACAGTTCTCCTACGAGCAGTACTTC
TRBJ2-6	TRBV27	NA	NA	CATSDLRVSGANVLTF	TGTGCCACCAGCGACCTCCGGGTTTCTGGGGCCAACGTCCTGACTTTC
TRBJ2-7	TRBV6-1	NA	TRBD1	CASSGRDSQYEQYF	TGTGCCAGCAGTGGCCGGGACAGTCAATACGAGCAGTACTTC
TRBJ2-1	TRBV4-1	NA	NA	CASRQVGTYNEQFF	TGCGCCAGCAGACAGGTCGGCACCTACAATGAGCAGTTCTTC
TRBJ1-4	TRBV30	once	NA	CAWSVIQEEVTNEKLFF	TGTGCCTGGAGTGTAATACAGGAGGAGGTAACTAATGAAAAACTGTTTTTT
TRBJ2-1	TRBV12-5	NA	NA	CASGLPTEGNEQFF	TGTGCTAGTGGTTTGCCCACCGAGGGCAATGAGCAGTTCTTC
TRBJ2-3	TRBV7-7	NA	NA	CASRYRDNPWDTQYF	TGTGCCAGCAGGTACCGGGACAATCCTTGGGATACGCAGTATTTT
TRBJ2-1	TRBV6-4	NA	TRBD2	CASSEEGTSGGNEQFF	TGTGCCAGCAGTGAAGAAGGGACTAGCGGGGGTAATGAGCAGTTCTTC
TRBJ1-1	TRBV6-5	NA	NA	CASSYGPNTEAFF	TGTGCCAGCAGTTACGGCCCGAACACTGAAGCTTTCTTT
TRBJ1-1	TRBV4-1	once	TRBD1	CASSQGRGLNTEAFF	TGCGCCAGCAGCCAAGGCAGGGGGCTAAACACTGAAGCTTTCTTT
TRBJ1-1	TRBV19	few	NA	CASSMGTNTEAFF	TGTGCCAGTAGTATGGGGACGAACACTGAAGCTTTCTTT
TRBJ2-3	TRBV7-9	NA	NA	CASRFRTDPSTDTQYF	TGTGCCAGCAGATTCCGGACGGACCCTAGCACAGATACGCAGTATTTT